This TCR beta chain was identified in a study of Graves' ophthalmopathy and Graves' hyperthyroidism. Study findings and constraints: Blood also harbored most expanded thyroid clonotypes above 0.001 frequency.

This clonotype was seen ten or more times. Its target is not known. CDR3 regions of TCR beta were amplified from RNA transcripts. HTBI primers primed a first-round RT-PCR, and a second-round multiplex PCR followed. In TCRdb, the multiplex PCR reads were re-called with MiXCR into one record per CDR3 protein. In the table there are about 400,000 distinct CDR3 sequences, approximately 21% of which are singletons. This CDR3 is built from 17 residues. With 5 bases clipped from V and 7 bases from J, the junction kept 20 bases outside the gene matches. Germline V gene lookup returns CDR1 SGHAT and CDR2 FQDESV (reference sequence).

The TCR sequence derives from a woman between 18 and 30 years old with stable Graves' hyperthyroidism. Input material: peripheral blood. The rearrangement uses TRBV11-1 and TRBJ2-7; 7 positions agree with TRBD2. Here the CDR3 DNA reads TGTGCCAGCAGCCCCCGGGGAGGGCTGGCTTCCAGGCGGGAGCAGTACTTC. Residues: CASSPRGGLASRREQYF.